This is a list of T cell receptor beta chains from one sample in a study of PD-L1 blockade in urothelial cancer. The data were produced by immunoSEQ multiplex PCR, yet TCRdb's version contains in-frame clones alone and is incomplete. The data hold tens of thousands of clones, with about 84% observed a single time. The sample consisted of PBMCs, taken around atezolizumab (anti-PD-L1) treatment. These receptors all come from a man aged 60-69 years with urothelial cancer. The CDR3 runs from the conserved cysteine through the conserved F or W. D genes are given only for firm matches. Size values are once, few and many counts, or a class for expanded clones, and some rows have none.

clone_size	v_call	d_call	j_call	cdr3_aa	cdr3_nt
NA	TRBV2	TRBD1	TRBJ2-3	CASTLRQGADTQYF	TGTGCCAGCACCCTACGGCAGGGGGCAGATACGCAGTATTTT
NA	TRBV19	NA	TRBJ2-5	CASSITLTVETQYF	TGTGCCAGTAGTATTACTCTGACAGTGGAGACCCAGTACTTC
NA	TRBV5-1	TRBD1	TRBJ1-3	CASSSGTGENTIYF	TGCGCCAGCAGCTCGGGGACAGGGGAAAACACCATATATTTT
NA	TRBV28	NA	TRBJ2-7	CASSLPGAYEQYF	TGTGCCAGCAGTTTACCGGGGGCCTACGAGCAGTACTTC
NA	TRBV5-1	NA	TRBJ2-7	CASSLGVTSYEQYF	TGCGCCAGCAGCTTGGGAGTAACCTCCTACGAGCAGTACTTC
NA	TRBV7-2	TRBD1	TRBJ2-7	CASSLIGAGGVDEQYF	TGTGCCAGCAGCTTGATTGGGGCAGGGGGCGTTGACGAGCAGTACTTC
NA	TRBV6-5	NA	TRBJ2-7	CASSYSGLVHEQYF	TGTGCCAGCAGTTACTCGGGGCTGGTCCACGAGCAGTACTTC
few	TRBV19	NA	TRBJ1-1	CASSSAHRVGTEAFF	TGTGCCAGTAGTAGCGCCCACAGGGTTGGCACTGAAGCTTTCTTT
NA	TRBV28	NA	TRBJ2-7	CASKKMTSSYEQYF	TGTGCCAGCAAAAAGATGACAAGCTCCTACGAGCAGTACTTC
once	TRBV2	NA	TRBJ1-5	CASSENVPEAQPQHF	TGTGCCAGCAGTGAAAATGTTCCAGAGGCTCAGCCCCAGCATTTT
NA	TRBV18	TRBD1	TRBJ1-1	CASSPIDREVQAFF	TGTGCCAGCTCACCAATCGACAGGGAGGTTCAAGCTTTCTTT
NA	TRBV7-9	NA	TRBJ1-1	CASSPTPGQRNTEAFF	TGTGCCAGCAGCCCAACCCCTGGACAGAGGAACACTGAAGCTTTCTTT
NA	TRBV25-1	NA	TRBJ2-2	CASSRWPEDTGELFF	TGTGCCAGCAGTCGCTGGCCGGAGGACACCGGGGAGCTGTTTTTT
NA	TRBV19	NA	TRBJ2-1	CASSIPLGQGTYNEQFF	TGTGCCAGTAGTATTCCCCTCGGGCAGGGGACCTACAATGAGCAGTTCTTC
NA	TRBV2	NA	TRBJ2-3	CASSGSSSTQYF	TGTGCCAGCAGTGGTTCTTCCTCCACGCAGTATTTT
NA	TRBV11-2	NA	TRBJ2-3	CASSPLTYTDTQYF	TGTGCCAGCAGCCCCCTTACATACACAGATACGCAGTATTTT
NA	TRBV30	TRBD1	TRBJ2-2	CACRGGGNGELFF	TGTGCCTGTAGAGGGGGCGGTAACGGGGAGCTGTTTTTT
NA	TRBV11-2	NA	TRBJ1-1	CASGLSVEAFF	TGTGCCAGCGGATTAAGCGTGGAAGCTTTCTTT
once	TRBV6-5	NA	TRBJ1-5	CASSYQPLSQPQHF	TGTGCCAGCAGTTACCAACCCCTAAGCCAGCCCCAGCATTTT
NA	TRBV19	TRBD2	TRBJ2-3	CASSIVLAGAGTQYF	TGTGCCAGTAGTATTGTCCTAGCGGGAGCGGGTACGCAGTATTTT
NA	TRBV10-3	NA	TRBJ1-4	CAISESPGMRSLYEKLFF	TGTGCCATCAGTGAGTCCCCCGGGATGCGGAGTTTGTATGAAAAACTGTTTTTT
NA	TRBV11-1	TRBD2	TRBJ2-1	CASSPEASGSPNEQFF	TGTGCCAGCAGCCCGGAGGCTAGCGGGAGCCCCAATGAGCAGTTCTTC
NA	TRBV10-3	NA	TRBJ2-3	CAISERDFTDTQYF	TGTGCCATCAGTGAGCGGGACTTCACAGATACGCAGTATTTT
NA	TRBV6-5	NA	TRBJ1-1	CASSYGGLSEAFF	TGTGCCAGCAGTTACGGGGGGTTGTCTGAAGCTTTCTTT
NA	TRBV6-6	TRBD2	TRBJ2-1	CASSYLRLANEQFF	TGTGCCAGCAGTTACTTAAGACTAGCTAATGAGCAGTTCTTC
NA	TRBV5-4	TRBD1	TRBJ1-2	CASSPQQGDFGYTF	TGTGCCAGCAGCCCTCAACAGGGGGATTTTGGCTACACCTTC
NA	TRBV6-5	TRBD1	TRBJ2-3	CASRSGTGQPDTQYF	TGTGCCAGCAGATCTGGGACAGGGCAACCAGATACGCAGTATTTT
NA	TRBV7-3	NA	TRBJ2-3	CASSLNSFALGTDTQYF	TGTGCCAGCAGCTTAAATAGTTTTGCCCTAGGCACAGATACGCAGTATTTT
few	TRBV6-1	NA	TRBJ1-1	CASSGSQGLEAFF	TGTGCCAGCAGTGGCTCCCAGGGGCTTGAAGCTTTCTTT
NA	TRBV7-9	TRBD1	TRBJ2-1	CASSPSTGESLNEQFF	TGTGCCAGCAGCCCTTCGACAGGGGAAAGTTTGAATGAGCAGTTCTTC
NA	TRBV5-6	TRBD2	TRBJ2-5	CASQGRGETQYF	TGTGCCAGCCAAGGGAGGGGCGAGACCCAGTACTTC
NA	TRBV5-1	NA	TRBJ1-6	CASRPIGTRDNSPLHF	TGCGCCAGCAGGCCGATCGGAACTCGGGATAATTCACCCCTCCACTTT
NA	TRBV7-3	TRBD2	TRBJ2-7	CASSLTAGLDGNGQYF	TGTGCCAGCAGCTTAACGGCGGGACTAGACGGAAACGGGCAGTACTTC
NA	TRBV5-4	NA	TRBJ1-1	CASSPSPGFNTEAFF	TGTGCCAGCAGTCCCTCGCCAGGCTTTAACACTGAAGCTTTCTTT
NA	TRBV19	TRBD2	TRBJ2-2	CASAREGLMSAGELFF	TGTGCCAGTGCCAGGGAGGGGCTCATGAGCGCCGGGGAGCTGTTTTTT
NA	TRBV29-1	TRBD1	TRBJ1-1	CSGSGTGDMNTEAFF	TGCAGCGGATCCGGGACAGGCGACATGAACACTGAAGCTTTCTTT
NA	TRBV6-5	TRBD1	TRBJ1-2	CASSYSTGGRYTF	TGTGCCAGCAGTTACTCGACAGGGGGTCGCTACACCTTC
NA	TRBV6-1	NA	TRBJ1-1	CASSKYRAMTEAFF	TGTGCCAGCAGTAAGTACAGGGCAATGACTGAAGCTTTCTTT
few	TRBV6-1	NA	TRBJ1-2	CATIGQQHYYGYTF	TGTGCCACGATAGGACAGCAGCACTACTATGGCTACACCTTC
NA	TRBV30	NA	TRBJ2-4	CAWSVPTSAKNIQYF	TGTGCCTGGAGTGTACCCACTTCAGCCAAAAACATTCAGTACTTC
NA	TRBV28	NA	TRBJ1-2	CASREGVNYGYTF	TGTGCCAGCCGAGAGGGAGTAAACTATGGCTACACCTTC
NA	TRBV30	NA	TRBJ2-7	CAWTLEYTTEQYF	TGTGCCTGGACCCTAGAATATACAACCGAGCAGTACTTC
NA	TRBV30	NA	TRBJ1-1	CAWSQGMITEAFF	TGTGCCTGGTCACAGGGTATGATCACTGAAGCTTTCTTT
NA	TRBV9	TRBD1	TRBJ1-6	CASSAGQGKDSPLHF	TGTGCCAGCAGCGCGGGACAGGGAAAGGATTCACCCCTCCACTTT
NA	TRBV9	TRBD2	TRBJ2-7	CASSLAGGFYEQYF	TGTGCCAGCAGCCTCGCGGGGGGTTTCTACGAGCAGTACTTC
NA	TRBV11-3	TRBD1	TRBJ2-7	CASSLSGGQGYEQYF	TGTGCCAGCAGCTTAAGTGGGGGACAGGGTTACGAGCAGTACTTC
NA	TRBV10-3	TRBD2	TRBJ2-7	CAISESASGGLYEQYF	TGTGCCATCAGTGAGTCGGCTAGCGGGGGCCTCTACGAGCAGTACTTC
NA	TRBV19	TRBD1	TRBJ1-1	CASSDRVDTEAFF	TGTGCCAGCTCTGACAGGGTGGACACTGAAGCTTTCTTT
NA	TRBV7-3	NA	TRBJ2-3	CASGFGGSTDTQYF	TGTGCCTCCGGTTTCGGCGGGAGCACAGATACGCAGTATTTT
NA	TRBV5-5	TRBD1	TRBJ1-2	CASSRTWDSYGYTF	TGTGCCAGCAGCCGCACTTGGGACAGCTATGGCTACACCTTC
NA	TRBV7-2	NA	TRBJ2-2	CASSLGPTIRGELFF	TGTGCCAGCAGCTTAGGGCCGACAATTAGGGGGGAGCTGTTTTTT
NA	TRBV19	NA	TRBJ2-5	CASSIGGGALGQETQYF	TGTGCCAGTAGTATAGGAGGGGGGGCTCTAGGCCAAGAGACCCAGTACTTC
NA	TRBV11-3	NA	TRBJ1-1	CASSPNRRGEYTLNTEAFF	TGTGCCAGCAGCCCAAACCGGCGGGGGGAGTATACGCTAAACACTGAAGCTTTCTTT
NA	TRBV19	TRBD1	TRBJ1-4	CASSPVGTGAFATNEKLFF	TGTGCCAGTAGTCCCGTAGGGACAGGGGCTTTTGCAACTAATGAAAAACTGTTTTTT
NA	TRBV5-1	NA	TRBJ2-1	CASSLGGNSYNEQFF	TGCGCCAGCAGCTTGGGGGGCAACTCCTACAATGAGCAGTTCTTC